Given below is one TCR beta chain in context. What it recognizes is unknown. CD8 TILs were sorted as CD3+CD4-CD8+CD45RA-, split by CD39/CD103 into DN, SP, DP. V lost 5 bases and J lost 1, with 13 bases in between. CDR1 is SGHNT, CDR2 YENEEA, per germline. CDR3 length: 15 amino acids. DNA input per subset was about 10,000 to 110,000 sorted cells. Some clones are missing from TCRdb's copy, which holds only in-frame ones; the method was immunoSEQ multiplex PCR. Among fewer than 4,000 clones listed, roughly 63% were seen once. The data stem from a study of CD39 and CD103 CD8 tumor-infiltrating T cells. Study details: An ovarian cancer patient and two HNSCC patients had repertoire comparisons shown. Study-wide findings and caveats: DN TIL clonotypes largely overlapped peripheral memory CD8 repertoires, unlike DP.

V and J are TRBV11-3 and TRBJ2-3, with D possibly being TRBD1 or TRBD2 (6 bases each). Sequenced sample: CD39- CD103- CD8+ T cells sorted from the tumor. As for subset: CD103-CD39- double-negative CD45RA- CD8 T cells. The receptor comes from a human donor with head and neck squamous cell carcinoma. The CDR3 is CASSRRGRGTDTQYF. The CDR3 coding sequence is TGTGCCAGCAGCCGACGGGGGCGGGGCACAGATACGCAGTATTTT. Full variable domain (remainder filled in from reference TRBV11-3 and TRBJ2-3): EAGVVQSPRYKIIEKKQPVAFWCNPISGHNTLYWYLQNLGQGPELLIRYENEEAVDDSQLPKDRFSAERLKGVDSTLKIQPAELGDSAVYLCASSRRGRGTDTQYFGPGTRLTVL.